A single T cell receptor (beta chain) is shown here with its context. The target antigen is unknown. This entry belongs to a study of CD8 T cells in Susac syndrome. The study, taken as a whole, reports: The study acknowledged a relatively small number of individuals in its TCR sequencing and HLA analysis.

RNA amounts of roughly 0.5 to 1 ug underwent reverse transcription with random hexamers. Multiplex PCR with immunoSEQ amplified the TCR beta CDR3 across 54 Vbeta and 13 Jbeta. Each CDR3 protein gets one entry after TCRdb re-called the immunoSEQ multiplex PCR reads with MiXCR. The table records about 250,000 distinct CDR3 sequences, approximately 92% of them present only once. Sequencing of TCR beta drew on CD8+ and CD4+ T cells from blood. In the multiple sclerosis control group, patients were treatment-naive and had stable or active relapsing-remitting disease. Material for sequencing was CD4+ T cells from PBMCs. This sequence originates from a human donor with multiple sclerosis.

CDR3 amino acids: CASSQQGAGQPQHF. The DNA for the CDR3 is TGTGCCAGCAGTCAACAGGGGGCCGGCCAGCCCCAGCATTTT. The rearrangement uses TRBV3-1 and TRBJ1-5; 9 nucleotides match TRBD1. This CDR3 spans 14 amino acids. J gave up 7 bases and V 6 bases, and 7 bases lay outside the gene matches. CDR1 and CDR2 from the germline V gene are LGHDT and YNNKEL (reference sequence).